A single sample gave rise to the 5 T cell receptor beta chains below, sequenced in a study of graft-versus-host responses after intestinal transplantation. Their recognized antigens are unknown. This table comes from immunoSEQ multiplex PCR, and its TCRdb copy is limited to in-frame clones, with some not included. The sample carries over 75,000 clones, 88% recorded once. The sequenced sample was unstimulated CD4+ T cells sorted from spleen or lymph node cells, obtained before transplant. These receptors were collected from a human donor who was the organ donor for an intestinal transplant.

This clone came up once. J is TRBJ1-5 and V is TRBV19, with D uncertain. The CDR3 is 14 residues long. Looked up from germline, CDR1 is LNHDA and CDR2 is SQIVND (reference sequence). Deletions cut 5 bases from V and 5 bases from J, with 13 bases between. In DNA form, the CDR3 reads TGTGCCAGTAGTTTCTCAGGCCCCGATCAGCCCCAGCATTTT. Amino acids: CASSFSGPDQPQHF.

The rearrangement links TRBV19 to TRBJ1-5; the D gene is possibly TRBD1 (5 bases). The CDR3 is 15 amino acids. V was shortened by 7 bases and J by 3 bases, with 16 bases between the two germline ends. CDR1 LNHDA and CDR2 SQIVND come from the germline V gene (reference sequence). The CDR3 region is CASTNQGRDNQPQHF. The CDR3 DNA reads as TGTGCCAGTACAAACCAGGGCAGGGACAATCAGCCCCAGCATTTT.

The chain links TRBV6-1 to TRBJ2-1; maybe TRBD1 (5 bases). The germline CDR1 and CDR2 sequences are MNHNS and SASEGT. With 8 bases removed from V and 10 bases from J, the gap between germline ends came to 12 bases. This CDR3 spans 11 amino acids. CDR3 in amino acids: CASPGAPEQFF. The CDR3 DNA reads as TGTGCCAGCCCTGGGGCCCCCGAGCAGTTCTTC.

The chain carries TRBV19 and TRBJ2-7; 7 positions agree with TRBD2. This CDR3 has 14 residues. Germline V gene data show CDR1 as LNHDA and CDR2 as SQIVND (reference sequence). V was pared by 11 bases and J by 0 bases, with 10 bases of the junction left unmatched. CDR3: CAGPSGGSSYEQYF. Written as DNA, the CDR3 is TGTGCCGGCCCTAGCGGAGGAAGCTCCTACGAGCAGTACTTC. Full variable domain (outside the CDR3, taken from reference TRBV19 and TRBJ2-7): DGGITQSPKYLFRKEGQNVTLSCEQNLNHDAMYWYRQDPGQGLRLIYYSQIVNDFQKGDIAEGYSVSREKKESFPLTVTSAQKNPTAFYLCAGPSGGSSYEQYFGPGTRLTVT.

J is TRBJ2-1 and V is TRBV5-1; 7 bases match TRBD2. Germline CDR1 and CDR2: SGHRS and YFSETQ. The junction had 13 bases not matched to a gene; V was cut back by 1 base and J by 6 bases. There are 17 residues in the CDR3. CDR3 residues: CASSLWVGGGPGNEQFF. Written as DNA, the CDR3 is TGCGCCAGCAGCTTGTGGGTTGGGGGAGGGCCTGGCAATGAGCAGTTCTTC.